The clone carrying this TCR beta chain has at least ten counts. The V gene's germline CDR1 is SGHAT and CDR2 FQNNGV. Trimming cost V 5 bases and J 2 bases, with 13 bases left between them. This CDR3 spans 14 amino acids. This sample is drawn from a study of molecular identifiers for immune sequencing clone quantification. As for the study in general: Naive CD8 cell RNA, from 20,000 or 100,000 cells, was split five ways in replicates, with four sequenced.

TCRdb recomputed calls from the PCR reads with MiXCR, one row per CDR3 protein. The repertoire holds approximately 670,000 distinct CDR3 sequences, approximately 20% seen once, with around 0.9% in the top ten. The TCR was taken from a human donor in good health. Some libraries in this study had Jurkat cell RNA spiked in. The sequencing input was naive CD8+ T cells from blood, with Jurkat cell RNA spiked in. Indicated subset: FACS-sorted CD8+CD4-CCR7+CD45RA+ naive T cells. The V and J genes are TRBV11-2 and TRBJ2-7; a weak D match, TRBD1 (6 bases). This CDR3 is CASSEDSFTYEQYF. CDR3 DNA sequence: TGTGCCAGCAGCGAGGACAGTTTTACCTACGAGCAGTACTTC. Based on the CDR3 plus reference TRBV11-2 and TRBJ2-7, the full variable domain is EAGVAQSPRYKIIEKRQSVAFWCNPISGHATLYWYQQILGQGPKLLIQFQNNGVVDDSQLPKDRFSAERLKGVDSTLKIQPAKLEDSAVYLCASSEDSFTYEQYFGPGTRLTVT.